This passage covers 27 T cell receptor beta chains from one sample sequenced in a study of blood T cells in healthy people across ages. Through a sample-barcoded 5' primer and a J-beta primer mix, a second PCR was run for roughly 7 to 12 cycles. TCRdb re-derived calls from the 5' RACE reads in MiXCR, one entry per CDR3 protein. The profile shows 1.4 million or so distinct CDR3 sequences, under 55% of them singletons. Sample: blood. These receptors all stem from a woman under 30 in good health.

This clonotype came up a few times. The rearrangement links TRBV12-3 or TRBV12-4 to TRBJ2-1, with D possibly being TRBD2 (6 bases). The CDR3 spans 18 residues. Trimming removed 4 bases from V and 8 bases from J, with 27 bases in between. CDR3 in amino acids: CASSYPILRDSPFHEQFF. The CDR3 nucleotides are TGTGCCAGCAGTTACCCAATCCTGAGGGACTCCCCTTTCCATGAGCAGTTCTTC.

J is TRBJ1-5 and V is TRBV6-2 or TRBV6-3; maybe TRBD1 (5 bases). The CDR3 extends over 13 amino acids. Per the germline V gene, CDR1 is MNHEY and CDR2 is SVGEGT. V lost 6 bases to trimming and J lost 6 bases, with 12 bases between them. As DNA, the CDR3 is TGTGCCAGCAGCCAAATAGGGGTTCAGCCCCAGCATTTT. Encoded protein: CASSQIGVQPQHF.

This chain joins TRBV6-5 and TRBJ1-5, with D hard to call. The germline V gene encodes CDR1 MNHEY and CDR2 SVGAGI. The CDR3 runs 14 residues. Trimming removed 6 bases at V and 6 bases at J, with 15 bases between. CDR3 loop: CASSPDNAPQPQHF. In nucleotides, the CDR3 is TGTGCCAGCAGCCCAGACAACGCTCCTCAGCCCCAGCATTTT.

This chain uses TRBV20-1 with TRBJ1-2; possibly TRBD1 for D (5 bases). Germline CDR1 and CDR2: DFQATT and SNEGSKA (reference sequence). The CDR3 extends over 14 amino acids. V was trimmed by 3 bases and J by 2 bases, leaving 13 bases between them. CDR3 in DNA: TGCAGTGCTAGTTTCGACCGGGGCAACTATGGCTACACCTTC. It translates to CSASFDRGNYGYTF.

Turning to this clonotype: This CDR3 fails to terminate in the conserved phenylalanine or tryptophan, so it likely reflects a read error. The V gene is TRBV3-1, the J gene TRBJ2-7; D is perhaps TRBD1 (6 bases). The CDR3 runs 13 residues. CDR1 LGHDT and CDR2 YNNKEL come from the germline V gene (reference sequence). V lost 4 bases to trimming and J lost 3 bases, with 10 bases between them. CDR3 loop: CASSRPQGYEQYL. The CDR3 DNA reads as TGTGCCAGCAGCCGACCACAGGGCTACGAGCAGTACTTG.

The chain joins TRBV3-1 to TRBJ2-7; D gene unclear. The ends were cut back, 0 bases at V and 2 bases at J, with 8 bases in the middle. This CDR3 region has 14 residues. Germline assignment: CDR1 LGHDT and CDR2 YNNKEL (reference sequence). The CDR3 here is CASSQDSRPYEQYF. As DNA, the CDR3 is TGTGCCAGCAGCCAAGATTCGAGGCCCTACGAGCAGTACTTC.

In this sample, this clonotype turned up a few times. The gene calls are TRBV7-2 and TRBJ2-3; a possible D gene is TRBD2 (6 bases). Trimming cost V 4 bases and J 2 bases, with 16 bases left between them. The length of the CDR3 is 16 residues. Per the germline V gene, CDR1 is SGHTA and CDR2 is FQGNSA. The CDR3 DNA reads as TGTGCCAGCAGCTCGCGGACTACTTCATACACAGATACGCAGTATTTT. Its translation: CASSSRTTSYTDTQYF. The full variable domain, in which reference TRBV7-2 and TRBJ2-3 provide the parts outside the CDR3, is GAGVSQSPSNKVTEKGKDVELRCDPISGHTALYWYRQSLGQGLEFLIYFQGNSAPDKSGLPSDRFSAERTGGSVSTLTIQRTQQEDSAVYLCASSSRTTSYTDTQYFGPGTRLTVL.

The V and J genes are TRBV28 and TRBJ1-2; 7 nucleotides line up with TRBD1. In germline, CDR1 is MDHEN, CDR2 SYDVKM. This CDR3 is 14 amino acids long. Trimming took 8 bases from V and 8 from J; bases not matched to a gene: 14. CDR3 nucleotide sequence: TGTGCCAGCGACCCATCTGACAGGGTCGACGGCTACACCTTC. This encodes CASDPSDRVDGYTF.

This clonotype was seen only a few times. This rearrangement joins TRBV11-2 to TRBJ2-3; 8 nucleotides match TRBD1. The CDR3 spans 16 residues. Germline assignment: CDR1 SGHAT and CDR2 FQNNGV. Trimming removed 5 bases from V and 2 bases from J; junction bases left unmatched: 9. The CDR3 bases are TGTGCCAGCAGCCTCTACCGGGACAGGAACACAGATACGCAGTATTTT. As protein: CASSLYRDRNTDTQYF.

J is TRBJ2-1 and V is TRBV7-9; 7 bases fit TRBD2. The DNA end favors TRBJ2-7, so the J call may be wrong. In germline, CDR1 is SEHNR, CDR2 FQNEAQ (reference sequence). This CDR3 has 17 amino acids. CDR3 loop: CASSLGGGGRGHNEQYF. CDR3 DNA: TGTGCCAGCAGCTTAGGTGGCGGCGGGAGAGGCCACAATGAGCAGTACTTC.

This clonotype was seen only a few times. This chain uses TRBV4-1 with TRBJ2-1, with TRBD1 as a possible D gene (6 bases). Germline V lookup: CDR1 MGHRA, CDR2 YSYEKL. This CDR3 spans 15 amino acids. Trimming shortened V by 5 bases and J by 8 bases, and 19 bases separated the two germline ends. The CDR3 reads CASSEVGQGLDEQFF. The CDR3 region has the DNA TGCGCCAGCAGCGAAGTGGGCCAGGGGCTGGATGAGCAGTTCTTC.

CDR3 sequence (DNA): TGTGCCAGCTCACCAGGACAGTATAACTATGGCTACACCTTC. Amino acid sequence: CASSPGQYNYGYTF. This sequence joins TRBV18 and TRBJ1-2; tentative D call: TRBD1 (6 bases). V gave up 2 bases and J gave up 1 base, with 8 bases separating them. The CDR3 spans 14 residues. Germline CDR1 is KGHSH and CDR2 is LQKENI.

The chain uses TRBV24-1 and TRBJ2-5; 7 bases are a match to TRBD1. The germline gives CDR1 KGHDR, CDR2 SFDVKD. With V trimmed by 7 bases and J by 11 bases, 15 bases remained unmatched. The CDR3 is 14 residues long. CDR3 region: CATSKQGSWNGQYF. In DNA, the CDR3 is TGTGCCACCAGCAAACAGGGGTCGTGGAATGGGCAGTACTTC.

The gene calls are TRBV21-1 and TRBJ2-7. TRBV21-1 is flagged as a pseudogene. CDR3 size: 16 residues. The CDR3 sequence is CASSKNARPSSYEQYF. In DNA form, the CDR3 reads TGTGCCAGCAGCAAAAATGCGCGGCCGAGCTCCTACGAGCAGTACTTC.

The J gene is TRBJ1-5, the V gene TRBV10-3; D might be TRBD1 (6 bases). The CDR3 has 16 amino acids. Trimming took off 3 bases at V and 1 base at J, with 13 bases between the two ends. Per the germline V gene, CDR1 is ENHRY and CDR2 is SYGVKD. CDR3 sequence: CAISDGSRGSNQPQHF. In DNA form, the CDR3 reads TGTGCCATCAGTGACGGGAGCAGGGGAAGCAATCAGCCCCAGCATTTT.

V usage is TRBV6-2 or TRBV6-3 and J usage is TRBJ2-3; 7 positions agree with TRBD1. Losses at the gene ends were 5 bases for V and 6 bases for J; bases not matched to a gene: 8. The CDR3 has 14 amino acids. Germline CDR1 and CDR2: MNHEY and SVGEGT. CDR3 sequence (DNA): TGTGCCAGCAGTACCCGGGACAGATCCGATACGCAGTATTTT. Translation: CASSTRDRSDTQYF.

This clonotype came up many times. The rearrangement uses TRBV20-1 and TRBJ1-2, with TRBD1 identical over 7 bases. J was trimmed by 8 bases and V by 1 base; bases with no gene match: 7. Germline V CDR1 and CDR2: DFQATT, SNEGSKA (reference sequence). The CDR3 totals 13 residues. CDR3 sequence (DNA): TGCAGTGCTAGAGGCCCGACAGGGTACGGCTACACCTTC. It yields the protein CSARGPTGYGYTF.

This clonotype came up a few times. V and J are TRBV24-1 and TRBJ2-5, with D hard to call. This CDR3 spans 13 amino acids. Germline-derived CDR1 and CDR2 are KGHDR and SFDVKD. The ends were cut back, 4 bases at V and 1 base at J, with 6 bases in the middle. CDR3 coding DNA: TGTGCCACCAGTGAGCGGAGCCAAGAGACCCAGTACTTC. It is translated as CATSERSQETQYF.

This clonotype turned up a few times. The DNA for the CDR3 is TGCGCCAGCAGCCAAGGCTTGCGAGATACGCAAGAGACCCAGTACTTC. It codes for CASSQGLRDTQETQYF. The rearrangement links TRBV4-3 to TRBJ2-5; D unclear. The ends were cut back, 1 base at V and 2 bases at J, with 14 bases in the middle. CDR1 and CDR2 (germline): LGHNA, YSLEER. The CDR3 totals 16 residues.

The chain has TRBV7-8 and TRBJ1-5; 8 positions match TRBD1. The V segment lost 5 bases and the J segment 6 bases; nucleotides outside the gene matches: 15. The CDR3 sequence is 17 residues long. Germline V CDR1 and CDR2: SGHVS, FQNEAQ. CDR3: CASSPQGAGDYGQPQHF. In DNA form, the CDR3 reads TGTGCCAGCAGCCCCCAGGGGGCAGGGGATTACGGTCAGCCCCAGCATTTT.

This clonotype was picked up a small number of times. The chain couples TRBV6-1 to TRBJ1-6, with TRBD1 matching 8 bases. Germline V lookup: CDR1 MNHNS, CDR2 SASEGT. Trimming took 8 bases from V and 7 from J; bases not matched to a gene: 4. This CDR3 spans 13 amino acids. The CDR3 coding sequence is TGTGCCAGCTCGGACAGGGCCAATTCACCCCTCCACTTT. Translation: CASSDRANSPLHF.

This chain uses TRBV5-1 with TRBJ1-2, with D possibly being TRBD1 (5 bases). V was pared by 1 base and J by 8 bases, with 15 bases between. Germline V lookup: CDR1 SGHRS, CDR2 YFSETQ. The CDR3 is 14 amino acids. The CDR3 DNA reads TGCGCCAGCAGCTTGTCGTCGGGGCAGAACGGCTACACCTTC. It codes for CASSLSSGQNGYTF. Together with reference TRBV5-1 and TRBJ1-2, the CDR3 gives the full variable domain: KAGVTQTPRYLIKTRGQQVTLSCSPISGHRSVSWYQQTPGQGLQFLFEYFSETQRNKGNFPGRFSGRQFSNSRSEMNVSTLELGDSALYLCASSLSSGQNGYTFGSGTRLTVV.

This rearrangement joins TRBV7-3 to TRBJ2-1, with 10 bases fitting TRBD2. TRBJ2-7 matches the DNA end more closely, so the J call is doubtful. This CDR3 comprises 17 residues. CDR1 and CDR2 (germline): SGHTA, FQGTGA. CDR3 amino acids: CASSLGSGRSRNNEQYF. For the CDR3, the DNA is TGTGCCAGCAGCTTAGGTAGCGGGAGGAGTAGAAACAATGAGCAGTACTTC.

The J gene is TRBJ1-6, the V gene TRBV15; D is uncertain. CDR1 and CDR2 from the germline V gene are LNHNV and YYDKDF (reference sequence). V was cut by 0 bases and J by 5 bases, with 5 bases left in between. This CDR3 has 14 residues. The CDR3 nucleotides read TGTGCCACCAGCAGAGATCCGGATAATTCACCCCTCCACTTT. It specifies CATSRDPDNSPLHF. The complete variable domain, with remaining parts taken from reference TRBV15 and TRBJ1-6, reads DAMVIQNPRYQVTQFGKPVTLSCSQTLNHNVMYWYQQKSSQAPKLLFHYYDKDFNNEADTPDNFQSRRPNTSFCFLDIRSPGLGDTAMYLCATSRDPDNSPLHFGNGTRLTVT.

This sequence joins TRBV7-2 and TRBJ2-1; 9 bases match TRBD2. The CDR3 contains 19 residues. Germline-derived CDR1 and CDR2 are SGHTA and FQGNSA. V trimming: 2 bases; J trimming: 2 bases; junction bases outside the gene matches: 13. The CDR3 loop reads CASSLIGLASLLPYNEQFF. The DNA of the CDR3 is TGTGCCAGCAGCTTAATCGGACTAGCGAGCCTTCTACCCTACAATGAGCAGTTCTTC.

This chain links TRBV4-3 with TRBJ1-2; D not resolved. The V gene's germline CDR1 is LGHNA and CDR2 YSLEER. Trimming removed 2 bases from V and 2 bases from J, with 9 bases in between. This CDR3 region has 14 residues. CDR3 loop: CASSQYDGNYGYTF. CDR3 nucleotide sequence: TGCGCCAGCAGCCAATACGACGGAAACTATGGCTACACCTTC.

This clonotype was detected a few times. The chain joins TRBV7-9 to TRBJ2-3; D is unresolved. The CDR3 spans 15 residues. V lost 4 bases and J 3 bases, leaving 14 bases between the germline ends. From germline, CDR1 is SEHNR and CDR2 FQNEAQ (reference sequence). CDR3 bases: TGTGCCAGCAGCTCGAGACGGTTCGGGACAGATACGCAGTATTTT. Translated: CASSSRRFGTDTQYF.